This T cell receptor beta chain was documented in a study of blood T cells in healthy people across ages. CDR3 length: 15 amino acids. CDR1 is MDHEN, CDR2 SYDVKM, per germline. With 4 bases removed from V and 0 bases from J, the gap between germline ends came to 9 bases. Then a second PCR, running roughly 7 to 11 cycles, was carried out with a sample-barcoded 5' primer and a J-beta primer mix. Using its own MiXCR run on the 5' RACE reads, TCRdb lists one record per CDR3 protein. Of some 1 million distinct CDR3 sequences in the sample, over 35% were seen once. Overall study results and limits: Donor CMV status was unknown, possibly confounding expanded clonotype changes.

As for this clonotype: The antigen remains undetermined.

The TCR originated in a woman in her sixties or seventies in good health. Sequencing was done on a sample of blood. The genes are TRBV28 and TRBJ2-2; tentative D call: TRBD1 (5 bases). The CDR3 spells CASSWGRSNTGELFF. The CDR3 nucleotides are TGTGCCAGCAGTTGGGGCAGATCGAACACCGGGGAGCTGTTTTTT.